The rows below give T cell receptor beta chains drawn from one sample of a study of synovial regulatory T cells in juvenile arthritis. Using immunoSEQ multiplex PCR, the repertoire was profiled, and TCRdb retains in-frame clones only, with some absent. The sample's table shows 8,000 to 10,000 clones. Sequencing was performed on Treg cells from blood. The receptors were gathered from a donor younger than 30 with juvenile idiopathic arthritis. The CDR3 runs from the conserved cysteine through the conserved F or W. The order of the fields is V gene, J gene, CDR3 protein.

TRBV6-6	TRBJ1-2	CASSYTWDGYTF
TRBV28	TRBJ1-4	CATVGRDGNEKLFF
TRBV27	TRBJ2-3	CASSLGRADTQYF
TRBV6-1	TRBJ1-5	CASVWDMSNQPQHF
TRBV28	TRBJ2-7	CASSRGAGMYYEQYF
TRBV2	TRBJ1-2	CASRKVGDGYTF
TRBV10-3	TRBJ2-7	CAIRAGGGWYEQYF
TRBV7-9	TRBJ2-7	CASSLRGYEQYF
TRBV7-2	TRBJ2-7	CASSLTSGRRYEQYF
TRBV28	TRBJ2-1	CASRLGVRYNEQFF
TRBV7-6	TRBJ2-7	CASSLGVGRGEQYF
TRBV5-1	TRBJ1-1	CASSLARSTGDTRSF
TRBV19	TRBJ2-1	CASSITSGANNEQFF
TRBV2	TRBJ1-5	CASSVNRRAGGRQPQHF
TRBV5-1	TRBJ2-7	CASSFLAGEYYEQYF
TRBV2	TRBJ2-7	CASTRGSSYEQYF
TRBV5-1	TRBJ1-2	CASSRRLGLGLMVGYTF
TRBV7-9	TRBJ2-7	CASSLLGGLTYEQYF
TRBV2	TRBJ2-1	CASSQAGTSGLDEQFF
TRBV16	TRBJ2-3	CASVDSLATDTQYF
TRBV12-5	TRBJ2-1	CASGLLAGGLNEQFF
TRBV2	TRBJ2-1	CASTERTSGRSSYNEQFF
TRBV6-1	TRBJ2-7	CASSEARGRGEQYF